Listed below are T cell receptor beta chains from one sample, sequenced in a study of blood T cell repertoires in COVID-19. The table came from immunoSEQ multiplex PCR; TCRdb's copy has only in-frame clones and leaves some out. Among about 190,000 clones, around nine tenths were seen once, and the ten largest hold 2.5% to 3.5%. The sequenced material came from peripheral blood. These receptors were collected from a man aged 40-55 years with active or convalescent COVID-19. Each CDR3 is given with its conserved first and last residue. The D gene is left open where the match is weak. Expanded clones get a size class; other rows say once, few or many, or leave the size out.

>.|TRBV3-1/TRBV3-2|.|TRBJ2-5
CASSQPHPRGTQYF
TGTGCCAGCAGCCAACCGCACCCCAGGGGGACCCAGTACTTC
>.|TRBV2|.|TRBJ1-5
CASSEGAEPQHF
TGTGCCAGCAGTGAAGGGGCCGAGCCCCAGCATTTT
>.|TRBV6-1|.|TRBJ1-5
CASSEAPLKQGLNQPQHF
TGTGCCAGCAGTGAAGCCCCTTTGAAGCAGGGGCTAAATCAGCCCCAGCATTTT
>.|TRBV30|.|TRBJ1-5
CAWSGGIPNNQPQHF
TGTGCCTGGAGTGGCGGGATCCCCAACAATCAGCCCCAGCATTTT
>TRBD1|TRBV7-3|.|TRBJ2-7
CASSSGTGGNEQYF
TGTGCCAGCAGCTCCGGGACAGGGGGTAACGAGCAGTACTTC
>.|TRBV7-9|once|TRBJ1-1
CASSSTILNTEAFF
TGTGCCAGCAGCTCAACTATACTGAACACTGAAGCTTTCTTT
>.|TRBV30|.|TRBJ1-3
CAWGGSGNTIYF
TGTGCCTGGGGCGGGTCTGGAAACACCATATATTTT
>.|TRBV28|once|TRBJ1-2
CASSLGREGHDYGYTF
TGTGCCAGCAGTTTGGGGAGGGAGGGGCACGACTATGGCTACACCTTC
>.|TRBV10-3|.|TRBJ1-1
CATSLRQENTEAFF
TGTGCCACCTCACTACGACAGGAGAACACTGAAGCTTTCTTT
>.|TRBV5-4|.|TRBJ1-1
CASRRDWDTEAFF
TGTGCCAGCAGGCGGGACTGGGACACTGAAGCTTTCTTT
>TRBD1|TRBV19|.|TRBJ1-5
CASSRWTGGNNQPQHF
TGTGCCAGTAGTCGTTGGACAGGAGGGAACAATCAGCCCCAGCATTTT
>TRBD1|TRBV29-1|.|TRBJ2-3
CSVNRGQRDTQYF
TGCAGCGTTAACAGGGGGCAACGAGATACGCAGTATTTT
>.|TRBV3-1/TRBV3-2|.|TRBJ2-7
CASSQAGGTYEQYF
TGTGCCAGCAGCCAAGCCGGCGGCACCTACGAGCAGTACTTC
>.|TRBV24-1|.|TRBJ2-7
CATSMGSSYEQYF
TGTGCCACCAGCATGGGCAGCTCCTACGAGCAGTACTTC
>.|TRBV28|.|TRBJ1-1
CASSPVGGRTNTEAFF
TGTGCCAGCAGTCCTGTCGGGGGGCGGACGAACACTGAAGCTTTCTTT
>.|TRBV4-2|once|TRBJ2-5
CASSQIFADSGNGQETQYF
TGTGCCAGCAGCCAAATCTTTGCGGACAGTGGAAATGGACAAGAGACCCAGTACTTC
>.|TRBV5-1|.|TRBJ1-2
CASGESQGGYGYTF
TGCGCCAGCGGCGAATCACAGGGCGGCTATGGCTACACCTTC
>TRBD2|TRBV3-1/TRBV3-2|.|TRBJ2-5
CASSQEYGGGASETQYF
TGTGCCAGCAGCCAAGAATACGGGGGGGGCGCATCGGAGACCCAGTACTTC
>.|TRBV20-1|.|TRBJ2-5
CSARVEETQYF
TGCAGTGCTAGAGTGGAGGAGACCCAGTACTTC
>.|TRBV7-2|.|TRBJ2-4
CASSFSEGVNIQYF
TGTGCCAGCAGCTTTTCAGAAGGGGTAAACATTCAGTACTTC
>TRBD1|TRBV6-4|few|TRBJ1-1
CASSRDRGSEAFF
TGTGCCAGCAGTCGGGACAGGGGATCTGAAGCTTTCTTT
>.|TRBV24-1|.|TRBJ1-5
CATSDAQGLDQPQHF
TGTGCCACCAGTGATGCCCAGGGTTTGGATCAGCCCCAGCATTTT
>TRBD1|TRBV4-1|.|TRBJ1-4
CASSQDGRGQLEKLFF
TGCGCCAGCAGCCAAGACGGGAGGGGACAGCTTGAAAAACTGTTTTTT
>TRBD1|TRBV6-1|.|TRBJ1-5
CASSDAVQGNQPQHF
TGTGCCAGCAGTGATGCCGTACAGGGGAATCAGCCCCAGCATTTT
>.|TRBV27|.|TRBJ2-7
CASRTSTPLEQYF
TGTGCCAGCAGGACTAGTACGCCTCTCGAGCAGTACTTC
>TRBD2|TRBV4-3|.|TRBJ2-1
CASSRGLAGEQFF
TGCGCCAGCAGCCGTGGACTAGCGGGTGAGCAGTTCTTC
>.|TRBV27|.|TRBJ2-1
CASNKYGGYNEQFF
TGTGCCAGCAACAAATACGGCGGTTACAATGAGCAGTTCTTC
>.|TRBV6-5|once|TRBJ1-6
CASRRSGDSPLHF
TGTGCCAGCAGGAGGTCAGGGGATTCACCCCTCCACTTT
>TRBD1|TRBV18|.|TRBJ1-3
CASSLGQVSSGNTIYF
TGTGCCAGCTCACTGGGACAGGTCAGCTCTGGAAACACCATATATTTT
>.|TRBV4-1|.|TRBJ1-3
CASSQDLTSGNTIYF
TGCGCCAGCAGCCAAGACCTAACCTCTGGAAACACCATATATTTT
>.|TRBV23-1|.|TRBJ2-7
CASRTASYEQYF
TGCGCCAGCAGGACAGCGAGCTACGAGCAGTACTTC
>TRBD1|TRBV2|.|TRBJ1-4
CASTEIGTGGGKLFF
TGTGCCAGCACCGAGATCGGGACAGGGGGCGGAAAACTGTTTTTT
>.|TRBV5-1|.|TRBJ2-3
CASSFLPPGGTQYF
TGCGCCAGCAGCTTCCTGCCCCCCGGGGGTACGCAGTATTTT
>.|TRBV5-1|.|TRBJ1-6
CASSFSPGERSPLHF
TGCGCCAGCAGCTTTAGCCCAGGGGAAAGGTCACCCCTCCACTTT
>.|TRBV4-1|.|TRBJ2-5
CASSQVLIAGETQYF
TGCGCCAGCAGCCAAGTCTTAATAGCAGGGGAGACCCAGTACTTC
>TRBD1|TRBV6-5|.|TRBJ2-7
CASSYSTGRTYEQYF
TGTGCCAGCAGTTACTCGACAGGGAGAACCTACGAGCAGTACTTC
>TRBD1|TRBV7-8|few|TRBJ1-2
CASSSRQGYGYTF
TGTGCCAGCAGCTCCCGACAGGGCTATGGCTACACCTTC
>.|TRBV18|.|TRBJ1-1
CASSPRAELNTEAFF
TGTGCCAGCTCACCACGGGCAGAGTTGAACACTGAAGCTTTCTTT
>.|TRBV6-5|once|TRBJ2-7
CASGAGSGPYEQYF
TGTGCCAGCGGGGCGGGGTCGGGTCCCTACGAGCAGTACTTC
>TRBD1|TRBV6-4|.|TRBJ1-1
CASSDGDRNTEAFF
TGTGCCAGCAGTGATGGGGACAGGAACACTGAAGCTTTCTTT
>.|TRBV28|.|TRBJ2-1
CASSLVGVYEQFF
TGTGCCAGCAGTTTGGTTGGAGTCTATGAGCAGTTCTTC
>.|TRBV28|once|TRBJ1-1
CASSLLLQGEGDTEAFF
TGTGCCAGCAGTTTACTTCTACAGGGAGAGGGGGACACTGAAGCTTTCTTT
>TRBD1|TRBV28|.|TRBJ2-3
CASSHPGTGITDTQYF
TGTGCCAGCAGTCACCCCGGGACAGGAATCACAGATACGCAGTATTTT
>.|TRBV6-2/TRBV6-3|few|TRBJ1-2
CASSKREPRNYGYTF
TGTGCCAGCAGCAAACGAGAGCCTCGAAACTATGGCTACACCTTC
>.|TRBV21-1|.|TRBJ2-7
CASSKGQGEDEQYF
TGTGCCAGCAGCAAAGGGCAGGGCGAGGACGAGCAGTACTTC
>.|TRBV4-1|.|TRBJ1-2
CASSQDPAAIYGYTF
TGCGCCAGCAGCCAAGATCCCGCAGCGATTTATGGCTACACCTTC
>TRBD2|TRBV6-5|.|TRBJ2-5
CASTRDYQETQYF
TGTGCCAGCACCAGGGACTATCAAGAGACCCAGTACTTC
>TRBD1|TRBV23-1|.|TRBJ1-1
CASSLEGTGRVNEAFF
TGCGCCAGCAGTCTGGAAGGGACAGGACGGGTAAACGAAGCTTTCTTT
>.|TRBV28|.|TRBJ2-5
CASSLGGRRSETQYF
TGTGCCAGCAGTTTAGGGGGCCGGAGATCGGAGACCCAGTACTTC
>.|TRBV5-1|.|TRBJ2-2
CASSADTANTGELFF
TGCGCCAGCAGCGCGGACACGGCGAACACCGGGGAGCTGTTTTTT
>TRBD1|TRBV4-3|.|TRBJ2-3
CASSQLRGPTDTQYF
TGCGCCAGCAGCCAATTGAGGGGGCCCACAGATACGCAGTATTTT
>TRBD1|TRBV25-1|.|TRBJ1-2
CASSEYRGRSGYTF
TGTGCCAGCAGTGAATACAGGGGGCGCAGTGGCTACACCTTC
>.|TRBV6-2/TRBV6-3|few|TRBJ1-4
CASSYAEEVTNEKLFF
TGTGCCAGCAGTTACGCGGAGGAGGTAACTAATGAAAAACTGTTTTTT
>.|TRBV7-9|.|TRBJ2-1
CASSPSSYNEQFF
TGTGCCAGCAGCCCGAGCTCCTACAATGAGCAGTTCTTC
>.|TRBV11-3|.|TRBJ2-7
CASSFSRQAYEQYF
TGTGCCAGCAGCTTTTCGCGACAAGCCTACGAGCAGTACTTC